The 17 T cell receptor beta chains below come from one sample, sequenced in a study of shared clonotypes between healthy human individuals. Repertoires were generated with immunoSEQ multiplex PCR, while TCRdb's copy carries only in-frame clones and drops some. In the table there are roughly 480,000 clones, 79% of which are singletons. Sequencing was carried out using PBMCs. These receptors were obtained from a woman in her thirties or forties in good health. Some clones in this sample may be carry-over from other donors' samples.

This clone was seen a few times. This chain links TRBV7-9 with TRBJ1-1, with D unresolved. Trimming removed 5 bases from V and 4 bases from J, with 5 bases in between. The CDR3 totals 11 residues. Germline V gene sequence: CDR1 SEHNR, CDR2 FQNEAQ (reference sequence). The CDR3 DNA sequence: TGTGCCAGCAGCCAGGCCACTGAAGCTTTCTTT. It specifies CASSQATEAFF.

This clone was counted once. The chain has TRBV7-2 and TRBJ2-2; D is unresolved. The CDR3 covers 15 residues. Trimming cost V 4 bases and J 5 bases, with 14 bases left between them. Per germline, CDR1 SGHTA and CDR2 FQGNSA. CDR3 nucleotides: TGTGCCAGCAGCTCCGCTAGACATTTGACCGGGGAGCTGTTTTTT. Protein: CASSSARHLTGELFF.

The rearrangement joins TRBV19 to TRBJ2-7; TRBD2 matches at 10 bases. This CDR3 spans 15 amino acids. CDR1 and CDR2 from the germline V gene are LNHDA and SQIVND (reference sequence). V shed 0 bases, J shed 6 bases, and the junction held 5 bases outside the gene matches. Written as DNA, the CDR3 is TGTGCCAGTAGTATAGATCGCCTAGCGGGAGTCGAGCAGTACTTC. Its translation is CASSIDRLAGVEQYF.

Comments on this clone: In the same sample, other DNA sequences code for this CDR3. The genes are TRBV4-3 and TRBJ2-3; D gene ambiguous. V gave up 0 bases and J gave up 6 bases, with 7 bases separating them. The CDR3 extends over 13 amino acids. CDR1 LGHNA and CDR2 YSLEER come from the germline V gene. CDR3 bases: TGCGCCAGCAGCCAAGATTTGGCCGATACGCAGTATTTT. Encoded protein: CASSQDLADTQYF.

Points on this clone: This may be a read error, as it is one base from a much larger clone. The genes are TRBV6-5 and TRBJ2-2, with a possible D match to TRBD2 (5 bases). Germline CDR1 reads MNHEY; CDR2 reads SVGAGI. Trimming took off 4 bases at V and 6 bases at J, with 12 bases between the two ends. This CDR3 comprises 14 residues. The CDR3 spells CASSFRRGAGELFF. CDR3 nucleotides: TGTGCCAGCAGTTTCAGACGGGGAGCCGGGGAGCTGTTTTTT.

This clone showed up just a few times. V gene TRBV4-1 combines with J gene TRBJ2-7, with 12 bases matching TRBD2. J lost 2 bases, V lost 2 bases, and 1 base had no gene match. From germline, CDR1 is MGHRA and CDR2 YSYEKL. CDR3 length: 15 amino acids. DNA of the CDR3: TGCGCCAGCAGCCAACTAGCGGGAGGGACCTACGAGCAGTACTTC. Translated: CASSQLAGGTYEQYF.

The chain uses TRBV11-3 and TRBJ2-1; D perhaps matches TRBD2 (5 bases). The CDR3 runs to 17 residues. In germline, CDR1 is SGHNT, CDR2 YENEEA. Trimming removed 5 bases at V and 0 bases at J, with 17 bases between. The CDR3 reads CASSPAGAESSYNEQFF. The CDR3 nucleotides read TGTGCCAGCAGCCCAGCTGGAGCGGAGAGCTCCTACAATGAGCAGTTCTTC.

The rearrangement joins TRBV30 to TRBJ2-5; TRBD1 aligns across 7 bases. The CDR3 loop spans 14 amino acids. V was clipped by 2 bases and J by 7 bases; unmatched bases: 10. CDR1 is GTSNPN and CDR2 is SVGIG in the germline V gene (reference sequence). DNA of the CDR3: TGTGCCTGGAGTAAGGGGACAGCAAGGGGGACCCAGTACTTC. This gives the protein CAWSKGTARGTQYF.

The chain links TRBV21-1 to TRBJ2-1. TRBV21-1 corresponds to a pseudogene. There are 14 residues in the CDR3. Here the CDR3 reads CASSKGPYLDEQFF. The CDR3 DNA follows: TGTGCCAGCAGCAAGGGTCCGTACCTCGATGAGCAGTTCTTC.

V gene TRBV14 combines with J gene TRBJ2-7; D perhaps matches TRBD2 (6 bases). The CDR3 is 15 residues long. The ends were cut back, 4 bases at V and 0 bases at J, with 13 bases in the middle. Germline CDR1 SGHDN, CDR2 FVKESK. The CDR3 sequence: CASSPGLLNSYEQYF. As DNA, the CDR3 is TGTGCCAGCAGCCCGGGACTGCTGAACTCCTACGAGCAGTACTTC.

This chain uses TRBV5-4 with TRBJ2-1, with D perhaps matching TRBD2 (6 bases). CDR1 is SGHNT and CDR2 is YYREEE in the germline V gene (reference sequence). The CDR3 covers 16 residues. V was trimmed by 3 bases and J by 3 bases, leaving 16 bases between them. The CDR3 here is CASSSSSANYYNEQFF. As DNA, the CDR3 is TGTGCCAGCAGCTCCTCTAGCGCAAATTACTACAATGAGCAGTTCTTC.

The chain joins TRBV7-9 to TRBJ2-3, with D perhaps matching TRBD2 (5 bases). CDR1 is SEHNR and CDR2 is FQNEAQ in the germline V gene (reference sequence). The CDR3 has 15 amino acids. V dropped 2 bases and J dropped 3 bases, with 12 bases sitting between them. Written as DNA, the CDR3 is TGTGCCAGCAGCTTATCCGGGATCAGGACAGATACGCAGTATTTT. Translated, it gives CASSLSGIRTDTQYF. Full variable domain (rest looked up from reference TRBV7-9 and TRBJ2-3): DTGVSQNPRHKITKRGQNVTFRCDPISEHNRLYWYRQTLGQGPEFLTYFQNEAQLEKSRLLSDRFSAERPKGSFSTLEIQRTEQGDSAMYLCASSLSGIRTDTQYFGPGTRLTVL.

The chain joins TRBV4-1 to TRBJ2-2, with 8 positions matching TRBD2. The ends lost 1 base at V and 2 bases at J; junction bases unmatched: 6. Germline assignment: CDR1 MGHRA and CDR2 YSYEKL. The CDR3 has 17 amino acids. CDR3 residues: CASSQGRGLGNTGELFF. In DNA form, the CDR3 reads TGCGCCAGCAGCCAAGGAAGGGGACTAGGTAACACCGGGGAGCTGTTTTTT.

This clone was observed once. J is TRBJ2-2 and V is TRBV5-1, with 8 bases identical to TRBD1. The CDR3 length is 16 residues. V gave up 4 bases and J gave up 3 bases; unmatched junction bases: 8. Looked up from germline, CDR1 is SGHRS and CDR2 is YFSETQ. CDR3 DNA sequence: TGCGCCAGCAGCGCTTGGACAGGGAAGGACACCGGGGAGCTGTTTTTT. Protein: CASSAWTGKDTGELFF.

The V and J genes are TRBV19 and TRBJ1-4, with a possible D match to TRBD1 (5 bases). CDR3 length: 17 residues. Between the trimmed V and J ends, which lost 5 bases and 3 bases, there was a span of 19 bases. CDR1 is LNHDA and CDR2 is SQIVND in the germline V gene (reference sequence). CDR3 sequence: CASSAGGRARANEKLFF. CDR3 DNA: TGTGCCAGTAGTGCCGGGGGTAGGGCCCGGGCTAATGAAAAACTGTTTTTT.

CDR3 in DNA: TGTGCCAGCAGGGGGCTTGGCTACACCTTC. This encodes CASRGLGYTF. The chain couples TRBV28 to TRBJ1-2; D is perhaps TRBD1 (5 bases). Germline-derived CDR1 and CDR2 are MDHEN and SYDVKM. The V end was cut by 6 bases, the J end by 7 bases, with 6 bases between. CDR3 length: 10 residues.

The chain employs TRBV28 and TRBJ2-7; D remains unclear. Germline V gene sequence: CDR1 MDHEN, CDR2 SYDVKM. The germline V and J ends were trimmed by 7 bases and 0 bases, with 19 bases remaining between them. This CDR3 spans 16 amino acids. The CDR3 DNA reads TGTGCCAGCATTCCACTCTGGGCCCAGAGCTCCTACGAGCAGTACTTC. The encoded protein is CASIPLWAQSSYEQYF.